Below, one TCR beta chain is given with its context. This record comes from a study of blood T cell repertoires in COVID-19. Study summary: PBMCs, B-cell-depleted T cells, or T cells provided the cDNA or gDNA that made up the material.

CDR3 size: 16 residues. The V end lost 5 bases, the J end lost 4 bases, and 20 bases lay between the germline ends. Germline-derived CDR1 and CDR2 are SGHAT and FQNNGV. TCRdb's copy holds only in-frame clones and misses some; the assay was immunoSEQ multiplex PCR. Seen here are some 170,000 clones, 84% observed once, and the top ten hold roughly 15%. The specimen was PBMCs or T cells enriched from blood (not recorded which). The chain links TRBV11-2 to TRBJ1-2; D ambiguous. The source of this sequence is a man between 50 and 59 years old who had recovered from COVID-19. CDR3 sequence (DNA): TGTGCCAGCAGCCCCTTATCCCCGGGAGTAGGCTATGGCTACACCTTC. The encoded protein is CASSPLSPGVGYGYTF.